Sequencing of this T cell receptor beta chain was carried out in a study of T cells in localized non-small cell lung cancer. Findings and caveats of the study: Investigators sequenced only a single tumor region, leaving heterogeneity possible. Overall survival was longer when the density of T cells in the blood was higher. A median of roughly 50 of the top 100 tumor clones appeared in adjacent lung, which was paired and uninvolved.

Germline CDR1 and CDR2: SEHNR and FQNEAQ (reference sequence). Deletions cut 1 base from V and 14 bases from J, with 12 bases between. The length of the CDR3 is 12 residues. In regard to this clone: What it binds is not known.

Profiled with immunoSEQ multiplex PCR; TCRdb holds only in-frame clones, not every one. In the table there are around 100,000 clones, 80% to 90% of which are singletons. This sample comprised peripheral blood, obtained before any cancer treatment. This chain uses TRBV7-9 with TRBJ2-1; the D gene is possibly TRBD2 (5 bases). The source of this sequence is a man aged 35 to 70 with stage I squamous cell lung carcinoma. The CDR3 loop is CASSLETGSKFF. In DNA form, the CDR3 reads TGTGCCAGCAGCTTAGAAACGGGAAGTAAGTTCTTC.